Sequencing of this T cell receptor beta chain was carried out in a study of control samples from healthy donors and cancer patients. V shed 0 bases and J shed 8 bases, with 11 bases lying between them. Looked up from germline, CDR1 is SGDLS and CDR2 is YYNGEE. This CDR3 is 14 amino acids long. Libraries were prepared by immunoSEQ multiplex PCR; TCRdb keeps only in-frame clonotypes and omits some of them. The sample consists of 150,000 to 200,000 clones, around 96% of them appearing once. The receptor comes from a woman aged 40 to 49 in good health. The rearrangement joins TRBV9 to TRBJ1-4; D unclear. The sequenced sample was blood. DNA of the CDR3: TGTGCCAGCAGCGTAGGGACGACGGGAGAAAAACTGTTTTTT. This gives the protein CASSVGTTGEKLFF.